The TCR beta chain described here comes from a study of cytomegalovirus exposure and HLA in healthy donors. Broader study findings: Overall, around 150 TCR beta chains were annotated as cytomegalovirus-associated. According to a subsequent analysis, TCR clusters from the first cohort were inclined to appear together in the 130 or so validation repertoires. In vitro work confirmed that a few CMV-associated chains recognize CMV antigens.

This CDR3 is built from 16 residues. With 0 bases removed from V and 1 base from J, the gap between germline ends came to 7 bases. The germline V gene encodes CDR1 MNHNS and CDR2 SASEGT. Details on this clone: Its antigen is still unknown.

Using immunoSEQ multiplex PCR, the repertoire was profiled, and TCRdb retains in-frame clones only, with some absent. The sample has 50,000 to 65,000 clones; approximately 90% are singletons. J is TRBJ2-6 and V is TRBV6-1; D not certain. The sample comprised PBMCs. The sequence derives from a young woman in good health and CMV-seropositive. CDR3 amino acids: CASSEARVSGANVLTF. The CDR3 region has the DNA TGTGCCAGCAGTGAAGCGAGAGTGTCTGGGGCCAACGTCCTGACTTTC.